The rows below give T cell receptor beta chains drawn from one sample of a study of T cell responses to AZD1222 COVID-19 vaccine. Sequencing used immunoSEQ multiplex PCR; TCRdb keeps in-frame clones, though not all of them. The sample carries some 130,000 clones, about 93% recorded once. This specimen consisted of peripheral blood, obtained on day 0 of AZD1222 vaccination. The receptors come from an adult in good health. Both conserved end residues are part of each CDR3.

TRBV7-8	TRBJ2-7	CASSQFVGVEYF
TRBV5-1	TRBJ2-3	CASSLPQLAGEVDTQYF
TRBV5-4	TRBJ2-1	CASSLGVTSESEQFF
TRBV3-1/TRBV3-2	TRBJ2-3	CASSQDRGQTLTDTQYF
TRBV2	TRBJ2-7	CASSEKLQVRVEQYF
TRBV5-4	TRBJ1-4	CASSPLGRNEKLFF
TRBV7-2	TRBJ2-1	CASSLGGGLIYNEQFF
TRBV4-1	TRBJ2-3	CASSQYPGTSGRVGTQYF
TRBV25-1	TRBJ2-3	CASSALGASGRDTQYF
TRBV16	TRBJ1-1	CASSQYRLGTEAFF